The rows below give T cell receptor beta chains drawn from one sample of a study of PD-1 blockade in classical Hodgkin lymphoma. Assay used: immunoSEQ multiplex PCR; TCRdb lists only in-frame clones, some missing. The repertoire consists of tens of thousands of clones, with around 89% occurring once and the leading ten covering more than 5%. The source material was peripheral blood mononuclear cells (PBMCs), sampled before the second cycle of nivolumab. All receptors derive from a human donor with classical Hodgkin lymphoma. The CDR3 runs from the conserved cysteine through the conserved F or W. The D gene is left open where the match is weak. A row's size may be missing; if present it is once, few, many or a size class.

>TRBV28|.|12|.|TRBJ2-5
TGTGCCAGCCGGCGGGGAGGAGAGACCCAGTACTTC
CASRRGGETQYF
>TRBV29-1|once|13|.|TRBJ1-3
TGCAGCGTTGATGTGGGGGCTGGAAACACCATATATTTT
CSVDVGAGNTIYF
>TRBV6-5|.|13|.|TRBJ2-3
TGTGCCAGCAGATCTCGAGGCACAGATACGCAGTATTTT
CASRSRGTDTQYF
>TRBV2|few|14|.|TRBJ1-1
TGTGCCAGCAGTGAACAGAGTTACGGCACTGAAGCTTTCTTT
CASSEQSYGTEAFF
>TRBV5-4|.|14|.|TRBJ2-2
TGTGCCAGCACCGAGGCGACAGGTCCCAGGGAGCTGTTTTTT
CASTEATGPRELFF
>TRBV5-1|.|14|TRBD2|TRBJ2-7
TGCGCCAGCAGCATCTTTAGCGGGGGCGACGAGCAGTACTTC
CASSIFSGGDEQYF
>TRBV27|.|16|.|TRBJ1-6
TGTGCCAGCACCTCTCTCACAGGGCCCCATAATTCACCCCTCCACTTT
CASTSLTGPHNSPLHF
>TRBV5-1|once|13|.|TRBJ1-2
TGCGCCAGCAGCTTGGAGGATCGTAGTGGCTACACCTTC
CASSLEDRSGYTF
>TRBV5-5|.|15|.|TRBJ2-4
TGTGCCAGCAGCAAATCGAGGGGGGACCAAAACATTCAGTACTTC
CASSKSRGDQNIQYF
>TRBV27|.|15|.|TRBJ2-1
TGTGCCAGCAGTTTGGGGGGCGGGCTCTACAATGAGCAGTTCTTC
CASSLGGGLYNEQFF
>TRBV10-3|.|12|.|TRBJ2-6
TGTGCCGCCGAATCTGGGGCCAACGTCCTGACTTTC
CAAESGANVLTF
>TRBV7-9|.|15|TRBD2|TRBJ2-1
TGTGCCAGCAGCTTAAGCGGGGTCTCCTACAATGAGCAGTTCTTC
CASSLSGVSYNEQFF
>TRBV5-1|.|14|.|TRBJ2-2
TGCGCCAGCAGCCCAGGGTCGGGCACCGGGGAGCTGTTTTTT
CASSPGSGTGELFF
>TRBV19|.|15|.|TRBJ1-3
TGTGCCAGTAGTACTGGCGGGGGCTCTGGAAACACCATATATTTT
CASSTGGGSGNTIYF
>TRBV6-5|.|13|.|TRBJ2-7
TGTGCCAGCCTCGAACCCTACTCCTACGAGCAGTACTTC
CASLEPYSYEQYF
>TRBV6-5|.|15|TRBD1|TRBJ1-5
TGTGCCAGCAGGGGACGGACAGGAATTAATCAGCCCCAGCATTTT
CASRGRTGINQPQHF
>TRBV6-5|once|15|.|TRBJ2-2
TGTGCCAGCGCCCATGAAAGCTTGAACACCGGGGAGCTGTTTTTT
CASAHESLNTGELFF
>TRBV5-1|.|15|TRBD1|TRBJ1-1
TGCGCCAGCAGCTTGGCCGGGGACAGGGGCACTGAAGCTTTCTTT
CASSLAGDRGTEAFF
>TRBV6-5|.|16|TRBD2|TRBJ2-7
TGTGCCAGCAGTTACTCCTGGGGCGGGGGGAGCTACGAGCAGTACTTC
CASSYSWGGGSYEQYF
>TRBV28|.|14|.|TRBJ2-7
TGTGCCAGCCTTCCCAACCGCGGCGGGTACGAGCAGTACTTC
CASLPNRGGYEQYF